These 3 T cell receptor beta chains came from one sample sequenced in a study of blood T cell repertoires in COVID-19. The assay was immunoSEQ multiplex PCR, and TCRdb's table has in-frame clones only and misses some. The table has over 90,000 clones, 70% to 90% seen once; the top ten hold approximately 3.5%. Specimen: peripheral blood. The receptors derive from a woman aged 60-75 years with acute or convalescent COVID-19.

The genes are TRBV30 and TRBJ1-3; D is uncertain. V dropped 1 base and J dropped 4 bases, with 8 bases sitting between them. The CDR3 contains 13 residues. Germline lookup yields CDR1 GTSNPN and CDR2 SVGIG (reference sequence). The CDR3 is CAWSGLVGNTIYF. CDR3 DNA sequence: TGTGCCTGGAGTGGGCTGGTCGGAAACACCATATATTTT.

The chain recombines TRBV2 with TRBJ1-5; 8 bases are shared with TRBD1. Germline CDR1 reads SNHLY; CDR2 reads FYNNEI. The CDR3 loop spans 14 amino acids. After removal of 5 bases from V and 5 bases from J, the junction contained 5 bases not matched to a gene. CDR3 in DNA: TGTGCCAGCAGTACTGGACAGGGCGATCAGCCCCAGCATTTT. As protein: CASSTGQGDQPQHF.

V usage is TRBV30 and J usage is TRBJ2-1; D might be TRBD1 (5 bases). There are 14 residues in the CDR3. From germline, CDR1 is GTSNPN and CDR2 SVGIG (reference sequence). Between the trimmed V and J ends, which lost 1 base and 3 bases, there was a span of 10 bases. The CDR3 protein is CAWSEKDNYNEQFF. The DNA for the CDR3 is TGTGCCTGGAGTGAAAAGGACAACTACAATGAGCAGTTCTTC.